A selection of T cell receptor beta chains follows, all from one sample in a study of blood T cell repertoires in COVID-19. Generated by immunoSEQ multiplex PCR, the TCRdb table keeps only in-frame clones and is missing some. The data hold 95,000 to 150,000 clones, with around 88% observed a single time. The sequencing input was peripheral blood. These receptors were collected from a woman in her 50s with active or convalescent COVID-19. Both conserved end residues are part of each CDR3. A D gene is named only where the DNA matches it firmly.

J: TRBJ1-3
V: TRBV7-9
D: TRBD1
CDR3: CASSYYMGQTSGNTIYF

J: TRBJ2-7
V: TRBV9
D: TRBD1
CDR3: CASSAGQGGSYEQYF

J: TRBJ1-1
V: TRBV12-3/TRBV12-4
D: -
CDR3: CASTQTVNTEAFF

J: TRBJ1-5
V: TRBV19
D: TRBD1
CDR3: CASSITRGPGYQPQHF

J: TRBJ2-2
V: TRBV4-3
D: TRBD2
CDR3: CASSLGTSGTGELFF

J: TRBJ2-3
V: TRBV24-1
D: TRBD1
CDR3: CATSDSGRQGVADTQYF

J: TRBJ1-2
V: TRBV30
D: TRBD1
CDR3: CAWSGTGGCTF

J: TRBJ2-7
V: TRBV5-4
D: -
CDR3: CASSLEEGIGYEQYF

J: TRBJ2-3
V: TRBV20-1
D: -
CDR3: CSGIVEDTQYF

J: TRBJ2-2
V: TRBV7-3
D: -
CDR3: CASSSDSNTGELFF

J: TRBJ2-7
V: TRBV5-1
D: TRBD2
CDR3: CASSLLAGSYEQYF

J: TRBJ2-7
V: TRBV9
D: TRBD1
CDR3: CASSDRDRGYEQYF

J: TRBJ2-5
V: TRBV7-9
D: -
CDR3: CASSLAYLRSEAETQYF

J: TRBJ2-1
V: TRBV18
D: -
CDR3: CASSPKSGDLYNEQFF

J: TRBJ1-5
V: TRBV7-9
D: TRBD1
CDR3: CASSLVRGTVNQPQHF

J: TRBJ2-1
V: TRBV28
D: TRBD2
CDR3: CASRTSLMLGEQFF

J: TRBJ2-7
V: TRBV12-3/TRBV12-4
D: -
CDR3: CASSWADGEQYF

J: TRBJ2-7
V: TRBV5-1
D: TRBD1
CDR3: CASSGTGGAYEQYF

J: TRBJ2-1
V: TRBV28
D: -
CDR3: CASTGNNEQFF

J: TRBJ2-1
V: TRBV3-1/TRBV3-2
D: TRBD1
CDR3: CASSQVGTGISNEQFF

J: TRBJ2-7
V: TRBV28
D: -
CDR3: CASSSPVGAYYYEQYF

J: TRBJ2-1
V: TRBV6-2/TRBV6-3
D: TRBD2
CDR3: CASSYPSGRATHNEQFF

J: TRBJ1-3
V: TRBV6-2/TRBV6-3
D: -
CDR3: CASSNPPHRQWRSGNTIYF

J: TRBJ1-3
V: TRBV28
D: TRBD1
CDR3: CASSLTGGTGNTIYF

J: TRBJ1-1
V: TRBV6-5
D: TRBD1
CDR3: CASRDWGTAGPEAFF

J: TRBJ2-7
V: TRBV28
D: TRBD2
CDR3: CASSLVASGKNEQYF

J: TRBJ1-5
V: TRBV28
D: -
CDR3: CASSSPSGKNQPQHF

J: TRBJ1-6
V: TRBV7-9
D: TRBD1
CDR3: CASSPGWTGGNSPLHF

J: TRBJ2-1
V: TRBV6-5
D: -
CDR3: CASRLSQSDEQFF

J: TRBJ2-7
V: TRBV5-6
D: TRBD1
CDR3: CASSSGQASYEQYF

J: TRBJ2-3
V: TRBV29-1
D: TRBD2
CDR3: CSVTNTGTSGSFADTQYF

J: TRBJ2-3
V: TRBV29-1
D: TRBD2
CDR3: CSVDLRGLAGDTQYF

J: TRBJ2-5
V: TRBV28
D: -
CDR3: CASNLGTDQETQYF

J: TRBJ2-7
V: TRBV9
D: -
CDR3: CASSPKGGSSYEQYF

J: TRBJ1-2
V: TRBV5-6
D: -
CDR3: CASSLDSGRNYGYTF

J: TRBJ2-1
V: TRBV18
D: -
CDR3: CASSPPDSSYNEQFF

J: TRBJ2-1
V: TRBV19
D: TRBD2
CDR3: CASSPRLAGDTTYNEQFF

J: TRBJ2-7
V: TRBV9
D: TRBD1
CDR3: CASSGGQGRHEQYF

J: TRBJ2-7
V: TRBV28
D: -
CDR3: CASSSAGYEQYF

J: TRBJ1-1
V: TRBV7-9
D: -
CDR3: CASSYVRGLNTEAFF

J: TRBJ2-1
V: TRBV10-3
D: -
CDR3: CAVLPRLSGDEQFF